This TCR beta chain was identified during a study of T cell clonality in common variable immunodeficiency. Per the germline V gene, CDR1 is SGHTA and CDR2 is FQGNSA. Trimming took 1 base from V and 8 from J; bases not matched to a gene: 3. This CDR3 is 14 amino acids long. Only in-frame clones appear in the TCRdb table, and some are missing; sequencing was by immunoSEQ multiplex PCR. The repertoire consists of under 45,000 clones, none detected only once. This clone has a count of ten or more. The read comes to an end 3 residues before the CDR3 does, leaving the germline J gene to fill in the end. Both groups were predominantly of Caucasian heritage.

The V and J genes are TRBV7-2 and TRBJ1-4; 8 nucleotides match TRBD1. The sequenced material came from peripheral blood mononuclear cells. The clonotype comes from a person aged 18-70 years in good health. CDR3 bases read: TGTGCCAGCAGCTTAGGACAGGGGTTAGAAAAA. Translation: CASSLGQGLEK. The CDR3 reads in full as CASSLGQGLEKLFF.